This T cell receptor (beta chain) was captured in a study of CD8 T cells in ankylosing spondylitis. The sample holds many counts of this clonotype. TCRdb reprocessed the 5' RACE reads via MiXCR and lists one record per CDR3 protein. The sample lists some 130,000 distinct CDR3 sequences, about 8% occurring once. Per germline, CDR1 SGHTA and CDR2 FQGNSA. This CDR3 has 15 amino acids. V lost 1 base to trimming and J lost 1 base, with 8 bases between them. The chain joins TRBV7-2 to TRBJ1-5; D is ambiguous. The sample was synovial fluid, either unsorted or a sorted T cell fraction (not recorded which). This sequence originates from a male donor with ankylosing spondylitis. The CDR3 nucleotides are TGTGCCAGCAGCTTAGTGATGGGAAGCAATCAGCCCCAGCATTTT. This gives the protein CASSLVMGSNQPQHF. Looking up the rest from reference TRBV7-2 and TRBJ1-5 gives the full variable domain: GAGVSQSPSNKVTEKGKDVELRCDPISGHTALYWYRQSLGQGLEFLIYFQGNSAPDKSGLPSDRFSAERTGGSVSTLTIQRTQQEDSAVYLCASSLVMGSNQPQHFGDGTRLSIL.